This T cell receptor (beta chain) was obtained from a study of response to subunit inactivated influenza vaccine. TCRdb re-derived calls from the RT-PCR reads in MiXCR, one entry per CDR3 protein. Of roughly 760,000 distinct CDR3 sequences listed, 21% are singletons. General study findings and limits: Every seasonal influenza vaccination brings in few new T cells, the authors suggested.

Comments on this clonotype: Its antigen is still unknown.

Deletions cut 6 bases from V and 3 bases from J, with 12 bases between. CDR1 and CDR2 from the germline V gene are SGHRS and YFSETQ. The CDR3 contains 13 residues. This sequence was found in a man in his fifties or sixties who received an inactivated influenza vaccine. The chain joins TRBV5-1 to TRBJ1-1; D is unclear. The specimen was PBMCs from blood, collected roughly 5 days after vaccination. CDR3 bases: TGCGCCAGCAAAATGGACTCATACACTGAAGCTTTCTTT. Translation: CASKMDSYTEAFF. Filled out from reference TRBV5-1 and TRBJ1-1, the complete variable domain reads KAGVTQTPRYLIKTRGQQVTLSCSPISGHRSVSWYQQTPGQGLQFLFEYFSETQRNKGNFPGRFSGRQFSNSRSEMNVSTLELGDSALYLCASKMDSYTEAFFGQGTRLTVV.